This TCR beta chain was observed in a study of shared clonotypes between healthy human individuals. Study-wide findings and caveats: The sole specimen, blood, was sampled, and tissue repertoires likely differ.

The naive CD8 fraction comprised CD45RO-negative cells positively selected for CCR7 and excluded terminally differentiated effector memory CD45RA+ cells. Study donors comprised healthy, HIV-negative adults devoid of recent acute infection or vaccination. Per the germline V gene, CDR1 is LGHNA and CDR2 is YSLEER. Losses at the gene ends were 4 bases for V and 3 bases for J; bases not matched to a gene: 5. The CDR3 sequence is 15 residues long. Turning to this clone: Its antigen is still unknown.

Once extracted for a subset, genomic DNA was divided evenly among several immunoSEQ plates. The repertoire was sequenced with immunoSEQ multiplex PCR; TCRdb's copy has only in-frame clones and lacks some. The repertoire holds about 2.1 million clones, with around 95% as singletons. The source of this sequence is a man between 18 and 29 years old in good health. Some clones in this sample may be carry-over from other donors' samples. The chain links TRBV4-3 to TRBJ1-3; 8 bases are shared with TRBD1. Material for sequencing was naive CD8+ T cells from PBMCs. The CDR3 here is CASSPGTGGGNTIYF. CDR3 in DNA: TGCGCCAGCAGCCCCGGGACAGGCGGTGGAAACACCATATATTTT.